A single sample gave rise to the 16 T cell receptor beta chains below, sequenced in a study of T cells expressing NK-cell markers. Each CDR3 protein gets one entry in TCRdb, which reprocessed the 5' RACE reads and gives no DNA. This sample contains over 150,000 distinct CDR3 sequences. Sequences were obtained from blood T cells: a sorted CD56 or NKG2C T cell subset, CD4+ or CD8+ T cells, or bulk PBMC T cells (not recorded which). The source of these receptors is a woman in her fifties or sixties in good health.

The chain employs TRBV14 and TRBJ2-5; the TCRdb call, TRBD1, lacks DNA for checking. This CDR3 has 13 amino acids. Per the germline V gene, CDR1 is SGHDN and CDR2 is FVKESK. The CDR3 sequence is CASRETGGETQYF.

This sequence joins TRBV6-5 and TRBJ2-1; checking the TCRdb D call of TRBD2 is not possible without DNA. The CDR3 is 16 amino acids. The germline V gene encodes CDR1 MNHEY and CDR2 SVGAGI. CDR3 protein: CASSYRGLAGGWEQFF.

This rearrangement joins TRBV6-5 to TRBJ1-2. CDR1 and CDR2 from the germline V gene are MNHEY and SVGAGI. This CDR3 contains 18 residues. The CDR3 region is CASSYSTGISYESYGYTF.

The chain combines TRBV13 with TRBJ2-4; TCRdb calls TRBD2, which cannot be checked without DNA. The germline gives CDR1 PRHDT, CDR2 FYEKMQ (reference sequence). This CDR3 region has 14 residues. CDR3 residues: CASSLSTSGNIQYF.

The chain is built from TRBV6-5 and TRBJ1-1; checking the TCRdb D call of TRBD1 is not possible without DNA. The CDR3 has 11 amino acids. Germline V gives CDR1 MNHEY, CDR2 SVGAGI. The CDR3 region is CAAGADTEAFF.

CDR3 loop: CASSQSPRGRDSYNEQFF. The J gene is TRBJ2-1, the V gene TRBV4-2; TCRdb's D gene call, TRBD2, goes unchecked for lack of DNA. CDR1 and CDR2 (germline): LGHNA, YNFKEQ. This CDR3 region has 18 residues.

This chain connects TRBV19 to TRBJ2-1; TCRdb designates TRBD1, a call that cannot be tested without DNA. The CDR3 runs 14 residues. Germline V CDR1 and CDR2: LNHDA, SQIVND (reference sequence). CDR3 amino acids: CASGRDRGFNEQFF.

The chain couples TRBV2 to TRBJ2-1; the TCRdb call, TRBD1, lacks DNA for checking. CDR3 size: 16 residues. Germline V gene lookup returns CDR1 SNHLY and CDR2 FYNNEI. CDR3 sequence: CASTWAAGQSYNEQFF.

The J gene is TRBJ2-1, the V gene TRBV5-5. Germline loops: CDR1 SGHKS, CDR2 YYEKEE (reference sequence). The CDR3 totals 13 residues. The CDR3 sequence is CASSLVQYNEQFF.

The chain has TRBV27 and TRBJ2-3; checking the TCRdb D call of TRBD1 is not possible without DNA. CDR1 MNHEY and CDR2 SMNVEV come from the germline V gene (reference sequence). The CDR3 is made up of 13 amino acids. Here the CDR3 reads CASSPQGSDTQYF.

The CDR3 sequence: CASSQGHNEQFF. The V call is TRBV4-1, the J call TRBJ2-1. This CDR3 spans 12 amino acids. CDR1 is MGHRA and CDR2 is YSYEKL in the germline V gene.

J is TRBJ2-7 and V is TRBV24-1. The CDR3 covers 13 residues. From germline, CDR1 is KGHDR and CDR2 SFDVKD. The CDR3 loop is CATSDLFGVVQYF.

The rearrangement links TRBV9 to TRBJ2-1; TCRdb selects TRBD2, and the lack of DNA leaves this call unchecked. Germline V gene data show CDR1 as SGDLS and CDR2 as YYNGEE. The CDR3 spans 15 residues. The CDR3 is CASSQNWGAYNEQFF.

J is TRBJ2-1 and V is TRBV30; TCRdb's D call of TRBD2 is untestable without DNA. This CDR3 has 13 residues. Per the germline V gene, CDR1 is GTSNPN and CDR2 is SVGIG (reference sequence). The CDR3 sequence: CAWGTSSYNEQFF.

The CDR3 protein is CAWARTVYGYTF. The chain uses TRBV30 and TRBJ1-2; TCRdb proposes TRBD1, but this gene call is untestable without DNA. The CDR3 is 12 residues long. Germline CDR1 reads GTSNPN; CDR2 reads SVGIG (reference sequence).

This sequence joins TRBV4-1 and TRBJ2-7; as DNA is missing, the TRBD1 call by TCRdb cannot be tested. The germline V gene encodes CDR1 MGHRA and CDR2 YSYEKL. The CDR3 covers 17 residues. CDR3 in amino acids: CASSHFADSGGAYEQYF.